This T cell receptor (beta chain) originates from a study of post-analysis software for immune sequencing data. Study-wide points: Patients had higher frequencies than controls of roughly five TRBV segments, including TRBV5-6, TRBV5-1 and TRBV20-1.

This clonotype was detected a few times. Its antigen is as yet unknown. Researchers reported that TCR beta cDNA libraries carried unique molecular identifiers. TCRdb re-called the PCR reads with MiXCR, one entry per CDR3 protein. Of about 560,000 distinct CDR3 sequences listed, 44% are singletons. V was cut by 6 bases and J by 2 bases, with 12 bases left in between. This CDR3 region has 14 residues. This clonotype was sampled from a girl aged 10 to 17 with multiple sclerosis. The material sequenced was blood. J is TRBJ2-3 and V is TRBV12-3 or TRBV12-4; D is unclear. CDR3 sequence reads: CASSFGGYTDTQYF. The CDR3 DNA sequence: TGTGCCAGCAGCTTTGGCGGATACACAGATACGCAGTATTTT.